This is a list of T cell receptor beta chains from one sample in a study of T-cell reconstitution after alpha-beta-depleted transplantation in children. TCRdb fed the PCR reads into MiXCR, producing one record per CDR3 protein. The sample gives roughly 420,000 distinct CDR3 sequences, 16% of which show up once; around 30% is in the top ten. The sample here was PBMCs, mostly from graft donor cells, taken 360 days after TCRalphabeta/CD19-depleted stem cell transplant. Every receptor here comes from a boy under three years old who had a stem cell transplant for Wiskott-Aldrich syndrome, so the T cells may come from the graft donor. Each CDR3 is given with its conserved first and last residue. Fields, in order: clone size, D gene, J gene, V gene, CDR3 protein, CDR3 DNA. D genes are given only for firm matches. Clone size, where shown, is once, few, many, or a class for clones that have expanded.

. . TRBJ2-7 TRBV30 CAWSVGSSYEQYF TGTGCCTGGAGTGTCGGCAGCTCCTACGAGCAGTACTTC
. . TRBJ2-2 TRBV12-3/TRBV12-4 CASSWTSTGELFF TGTGCCAGCAGTTGGACTTCTACCGGGGAGCTGTTTTTT
few TRBD2 TRBJ2-1 TRBV20-1 CSARVGRGGPVGEQFF TGCAGTGCTAGAGTCGGGCGGGGGGGCCCCGTCGGTGAGCAGTTCTTC
few TRBD2 TRBJ2-1 TRBV14 CASSQDRTSGGLEQFF TGTGCCAGCAGCCAAGATAGGACTAGCGGGGGGCTTGAGCAGTTCTTC
. . TRBJ2-2 TRBV5-1 CASRDSANTGELFF TGCGCCAGCAGGGACAGCGCGAACACCGGGGAGCTGTTTTTT
few TRBD2 TRBJ2-3 TRBV18 CASSPLKAGGTDTQYF TGTGCCAGCTCACCACTGAAGGCGGGGGGCACAGATACGCAGTATTTT
many . TRBJ2-2 TRBV12-3/TRBV12-4 CASSLVRPNTGELFF TGTGCCAGCAGTTTAGTTCGTCCGAACACCGGGGAGCTGTTTTTT
. . TRBJ2-7 TRBV19 CASSASNRASYEQYF TGTGCCAGTTCGGCCTCGAACCGGGCCTCCTACGAGCAGTACTTC
few . TRBJ2-1 TRBV2 CASAGSSYNEQFF TGTGCCAGCGCGGGGAGCTCCTACAATGAGCAGTTCTTC
few TRBD2 TRBJ2-7 TRBV10-3 CAISVLAGGPNEQYF TGTGCCATCAGTGTACTAGCGGGAGGGCCAAACGAGCAGTACTTC
. TRBD2 TRBJ2-7 TRBV10-3 CAISESRAGAYEQYF TGTGCCATCAGTGAGTCTCGCGCGGGAGCGTACGAGCAGTACTTC
few . TRBJ2-2 TRBV27 CASSLRATTTGELFF TGTGCCAGCAGTTTAAGGGCGACTACCACCGGGGAGCTGTTTTTT
. . TRBJ1-4 TRBV7-9 CASSLAGGKGEKLFF TGTGCCAGCAGCTTAGCTGGGGGAAAGGGTGAAAAACTGTTTTTT
few TRBD2 TRBJ2-1 TRBV24-1 CATSPRTSGGDYNEQFF TGTGCCACCAGCCCCCGGACTAGCGGGGGAGATTACAATGAGCAGTTCTTC
few . TRBJ2-7 TRBV12-3/TRBV12-4 CASSLTLLEQYF TGTGCCAGCAGTTTGACACTCCTCGAGCAGTACTTC
. . TRBJ2-2 TRBV6-1 CASSPYPNTGELFF TGTGCCAGCAGCCCCTACCCGAACACCGGGGAGCTGTTTTTT
. TRBD2 TRBJ2-7 TRBV10-3 CAISERGAYEQYF TGTGCCATCAGTGAGCGGGGGGCCTACGAGCAGTACTTC
. TRBD2 TRBJ2-7 TRBV27 CASSSFRRLAGSYEQYF TGTGCCAGCAGTTCCTTCCGACGACTAGCCGGCTCCTACGAGCAGTACTTC
. TRBD1 TRBJ1-2 TRBV5-5 CASSLFQTGQGNGYTF TGTGCCAGCAGCTTGTTCCAAACGGGACAGGGAAATGGCTACACCTTC
. . TRBJ2-7 TRBV15 CATAPVVYYEQYF TGTGCCACCGCGCCAGTCGTGTACTACGAGCAGTACTTC
. . TRBJ2-1 TRBV10-3 CAISVIEGASNEQFF TGTGCCATCAGTGTCATCGAGGGAGCCTCCAATGAGCAGTTCTTC
once . TRBJ1-3 TRBV4-3 CASSHDSNTIYF TGCGCCAGCAGCCATGACAGTAACACCATATATTTT
. TRBD2 TRBJ2-3 TRBV29-1 CSVDVGRGGLDTQYF TGCAGCGTTGATGTCGGGCGGGGGGGCTTAGATACGCAGTATTTT
. TRBD2 TRBJ2-2 TRBV12-3/TRBV12-4 CASSRTGLAGAGTGELFF TGTGCCAGCAGTCGGACGGGACTAGCGGGAGCGGGCACCGGGGAGCTGTTTTTT
. TRBD2 TRBJ2-5 TRBV4-1 CASSQDPASGGKTQYF TGCGCCAGCAGCCAAGATCCCGCTAGCGGGGGGAAGACCCAGTACTTC
few . TRBJ2-7 TRBV20-1 CSASLSGTSYEQYF TGCAGTGCTAGCTTATCCGGGACTTCCTACGAGCAGTACTTC
few . TRBJ2-3 TRBV24-1 CATSDFGGDTDTQYF TGTGCCACCAGTGATTTTGGGGGAGACACAGATACGCAGTATTTT
few . TRBJ2-5 TRBV7-2 CASTLQETQYF TGTGCCAGCACCTTGCAAGAGACCCAGTACTTC
few . TRBJ2-5 TRBV6-6 CASAGTAQETQYF TGTGCCAGCGCCGGGACGGCTCAAGAGACCCAGTACTTC
few TRBD1 TRBJ1-2 TRBV12-3/TRBV12-4 CASTSSDRGRPEDGYTF TGTGCCAGCACCTCTTCGGACAGGGGGCGCCCCGAGGATGGCTACACCTTC
few TRBD1 TRBJ2-5 TRBV11-2 CASSFGQGAGETQYF TGTGCCAGCAGCTTTGGACAGGGGGCGGGGGAGACCCAGTACTTC
few . TRBJ2-2 TRBV4-1 CASSHQKQGTGELFF TGCGCCAGCAGCCACCAGAAACAGGGAACCGGGGAGCTGTTTTTT
. . TRBJ1-1 TRBV24-1 CATSGGALNTEAFF TGTGCCACCAGTGGGGGGGCCCTGAACACTGAAGCTTTCTTT
few TRBD2 TRBJ2-3 TRBV12-3/TRBV12-4 CASSFRGLREGTDTQYF TGTGCCAGCAGTTTCCGTGGGTTGCGGGAGGGCACAGATACGCAGTATTTT
. . TRBJ2-7 TRBV21-1 CASSKAMTSVTYEQYF TGTGCCAGCAGCAAAGCCATGACTAGCGTAACCTACGAGCAGTACTTC
. TRBD1 TRBJ2-7 TRBV29-1 CSVEGPGQGYEQYF TGCAGCGTTGAAGGACCGGGACAGGGGTACGAGCAGTACTTC
. . TRBJ1-6 TRBV20-1 CSARGGNSYNSPLHF TGCAGTGCTAGGGGGGGGAACTCCTATAATTCACCCCTCCACTTT
few . TRBJ1-5 TRBV6-2/TRBV6-3 CASRVGIPNQPQHF TGTGCCAGCAGGGTTGGGATTCCCAATCAGCCCCAGCATTTT
few TRBD1 TRBJ2-4 TRBV29-1 CSVVNRGSNIQYF TGCAGCGTTGTAAACAGGGGAAGTAACATTCAGTACTTC
few . TRBJ2-4 TRBV28 CASGGTLRNIQYF TGTGCCAGCGGTGGAACCTTACGAAACATTCAGTACTTC
. . TRBJ2-7 TRBV6-1 CASSVQDLNYEQYF TGTGCCAGCAGTGTTCAGGACTTAAACTACGAGCAGTACTTC
. TRBD2 TRBJ2-1 TRBV12-3/TRBV12-4 CASSALAGGPRYNEQFF TGTGCCAGCAGTGCGCTAGCGGGAGGGCCAAGGTACAATGAGCAGTTCTTC
few TRBD2 TRBJ2-2 TRBV12-3/TRBV12-4 CASSGRITGELFF TGTGCCAGTAGCGGGAGAATCACCGGGGAGCTGTTTTTT
. . TRBJ1-6 TRBV21-1 CASSKQSRTGGSPLHF TGTGCCAGCAGCAAACAATCAAGAACAGGGGGTTCACCCCTCCACTTT
few TRBD2 TRBJ2-1 TRBV20-1 CSATIGRGNEQFF TGCAGTGCCACGATAGGGAGGGGTAATGAGCAGTTCTTC
. . TRBJ2-2 TRBV2 CAIHRTNTGELFF TGTGCCATACACAGGACGAACACCGGGGAGCTGTTTTTT
. TRBD2 TRBJ2-1 TRBV4-3 CASSQERMGEGNEQFF TGCGCCAGCAGCCAAGAGAGGATGGGGGAGGGGAATGAGCAGTTCTTC
few . TRBJ2-2 TRBV7-9 CASSQGVNTGELFF TGTGCCAGCAGCCAGGGAGTGAACACCGGGGAGCTGTTTTTT
few TRBD2 TRBJ2-7 TRBV2 CASSGRTSGRDSYEQYF TGTGCCAGCAGTGGAAGGACTAGCGGGAGGGACTCCTACGAGCAGTACTTC
. . TRBJ2-5 TRBV27 CASSPTPRRTQYF TGTGCCAGCAGTCCGACCCCTCGGCGGACCCAGTACTTC
few . TRBJ2-7 TRBV12-3/TRBV12-4 CASSFRPTLSYEQYF TGTGCCAGCAGTTTTCGTCCTACGTTGTCCTACGAGCAGTACTTC
few . TRBJ2-7 TRBV12-3/TRBV12-4 CASSSLGFPHEQYF TGTGCCAGCAGTTCCTTAGGGTTTCCTCACGAGCAGTACTTC
few . TRBJ1-2 TRBV14 CASSPIQGPYGYTF TGTGCCAGCAGCCCCATTCAGGGGCCGTATGGCTACACCTTC
many TRBD1 TRBJ2-7 TRBV5-6 CASSLDRGLYEQYF TGTGCCAGCAGCTTGGACAGGGGGCTCTACGAGCAGTACTTC
few . TRBJ1-3 TRBV29-1 CSVPRPGDSGNTIYF TGCAGCGTTCCCAGGCCCGGGGACTCTGGAAACACCATATATTTT
many TRBD2 TRBJ2-1 TRBV7-7 CASSLRLAGSNEQFF TGTGCCAGCAGCTTACGACTAGCGGGAAGCAATGAGCAGTTCTTC